This is a list of T cell receptor beta chains from one sample in a study of shared clonotypes between healthy human individuals. Assay: immunoSEQ multiplex PCR; the TCRdb copy retains only in-frame clones and omits some. The sample lists roughly 1,000,000 clones, about 84% occurring once. The sample comprised memory CD4+ T cells from PBMCs. All receptors derive from a young man in good health. Some clones in this sample may be carry-over from other donors' samples. CDR3s include the opening cysteine and the closing phenylalanine or tryptophan. Fields, in order: V gene, J gene, D gene, clone size, CDR3 DNA, CDR3 protein. A D gene is named only where the DNA matches it firmly. Expanded clones get a size class; other rows say once, few or many, or leave the size out.

v_gene: TRBV27; j_gene: TRBJ1-4; d_gene: -; abundance: -; CDR3nt: TGTGCCAGCAGTTTGGTGGGGCCGGGGGAAAAACTGTTTTTT; CDR3aa: CASSLVGPGEKLFF
v_gene: TRBV28; j_gene: TRBJ2-3; d_gene: -; abundance: -; CDR3nt: TGTGCCAGCAGTTTGGGAGAGGGGGGAACAGATACGCAGTATTTT; CDR3aa: CASSLGEGGTDTQYF
v_gene: TRBV7-2; j_gene: TRBJ1-4; d_gene: -; abundance: -; CDR3nt: TGTGCCAGCAGCCGGGGGTCTAATGAAAAACTGTTTTTT; CDR3aa: CASSRGSNEKLFF
v_gene: TRBV18; j_gene: TRBJ2-7; d_gene: -; abundance: few; CDR3nt: TGTGCCAGCTCACCAAGCTCTGGACGGAGCTCCTACGAGCAGTACTTC; CDR3aa: CASSPSSGRSSYEQYF
v_gene: TRBV11-3; j_gene: TRBJ2-3; d_gene: -; abundance: few; CDR3nt: TGTGCCAGCAGTCGGCGGGGGACACCCACAGATACGCAGTATTTT; CDR3aa: CASSRRGTPTDTQYF
v_gene: TRBV7-2; j_gene: TRBJ2-5; d_gene: -; abundance: -; CDR3nt: TGTGCCAGCAGCTTCGGACGTTACCAAGAGACCCAGTACTTC; CDR3aa: CASSFGRYQETQYF
v_gene: TRBV6-1; j_gene: TRBJ1-1; d_gene: -; abundance: -; CDR3nt: TGTGCCAGCATCACCGGACAGTACACTGAAGCTTTCTTT; CDR3aa: CASITGQYTEAFF
v_gene: TRBV18; j_gene: TRBJ2-5; d_gene: -; abundance: -; CDR3nt: TGTGCCAGCTCACCGGACAGACAACAGACCCAGTACTTC; CDR3aa: CASSPDRQQTQYF
v_gene: TRBV5-1; j_gene: TRBJ2-7; d_gene: -; abundance: -; CDR3nt: TGCGCCAGCAGCTTGGCCGTGGGGGCTAGGAACGAGCAGTACTTC; CDR3aa: CASSLAVGARNEQYF
v_gene: TRBV7-2; j_gene: TRBJ2-7; d_gene: -; abundance: -; CDR3nt: TGTGCCAGCAGCCCGGGATCGGGTGAGCAGTACTTC; CDR3aa: CASSPGSGEQYF
v_gene: TRBV4-1; j_gene: TRBJ2-7; d_gene: -; abundance: once; CDR3nt: TGCGCCAGCAGCCTTGACGTATCCTACGAGCAGTACTTC; CDR3aa: CASSLDVSYEQYF
v_gene: TRBV27; j_gene: TRBJ1-5; d_gene: -; abundance: -; CDR3nt: TGTGCCAGCAGTTTAGGTCAGTGGAGCAATCAGCCCCAGCATTTT; CDR3aa: CASSLGQWSNQPQHF
v_gene: TRBV5-4; j_gene: TRBJ2-3; d_gene: -; abundance: -; CDR3nt: TGTGCCAGCAGCTCCCAGAAGGACACAGATACGCAGTATTTT; CDR3aa: CASSSQKDTDTQYF
v_gene: TRBV10-1; j_gene: TRBJ2-7; d_gene: TRBD2; abundance: -; CDR3nt: TGCGCCAGCTGGGTAAGGGAGGGCGAGCAGTACTTC; CDR3aa: CASWVREGEQYF
v_gene: TRBV28; j_gene: TRBJ2-1; d_gene: -; abundance: -; CDR3nt: TGTGCCAGCAGTTTAGGGTACTCCAATGAGCAGTTCTTC; CDR3aa: CASSLGYSNEQFF
v_gene: TRBV5-1; j_gene: TRBJ2-6; d_gene: -; abundance: -; CDR3nt: TGCGCCAGCAGCTTGGAACAGCTGAACGTCCTGACTTTC; CDR3aa: CASSLEQLNVLTF
v_gene: TRBV6-1; j_gene: TRBJ2-3; d_gene: TRBD2; abundance: -; CDR3nt: TGTGCCAGCAGTGAAGCAATGGGACTAAGCGGGAGCCCCCGCACAGATACGCAGTATTTT; CDR3aa: CASSEAMGLSGSPRTDTQYF
v_gene: TRBV18; j_gene: TRBJ1-5; d_gene: -; abundance: many; CDR3nt: TGTGCCAGCTCACCGGGGGTCGAGGGCCAGCCCCAGCATTTT; CDR3aa: CASSPGVEGQPQHF
v_gene: TRBV11-2; j_gene: TRBJ2-5; d_gene: -; abundance: -; CDR3nt: TGTGCCAGCAGCTTAGGGGCCAGTCGCCACGAGACCCAGTACTTC; CDR3aa: CASSLGASRHETQYF
v_gene: TRBV18; j_gene: TRBJ1-2; d_gene: -; abundance: once; CDR3nt: TGTGCCAGCTCATTATTAACGGGGATCGATGGCTACACCTTC; CDR3aa: CASSLLTGIDGYTF
v_gene: TRBV7-6; j_gene: TRBJ2-2; d_gene: -; abundance: -; CDR3nt: TGTGCCAGCAGCCCGGGTTCAGGTTCGAACACCGGGGAGCTGTTTTTT; CDR3aa: CASSPGSGSNTGELFF
v_gene: TRBV10-3; j_gene: TRBJ2-7; d_gene: -; abundance: few; CDR3nt: TGTGCCATCAGTGGTGCAGGGTCCTTCGAGCAGTACTTC; CDR3aa: CAISGAGSFEQYF
v_gene: TRBV7-8; j_gene: TRBJ2-1; d_gene: TRBD1; abundance: -; CDR3nt: TGTGCCAGCACAACATGGGCGGGACAGGGAAGTCTTGTGGGGCAGTTCTTC; CDR3aa: CASTTWAGQGSLVGQFF
v_gene: TRBV2; j_gene: TRBJ2-2; d_gene: TRBD2; abundance: -; CDR3nt: TGTGCCAGCAGAGGGACTAGCGGCACCGGGGAGCTGTTTTTT; CDR3aa: CASRGTSGTGELFF